This T cell receptor beta chain was documented in a study of T cells in Graves' hyperthyroidism and ophthalmopathy. This clonotype occurred many times. Amplified TCR beta CDR3 regions came from RNA transcripts. First-round RT-PCR of the TCR CDR3 relied on the HTBI primer set. TCRdb used MiXCR to reprocess the multiplex PCR reads, holding one entry per CDR3 protein. Of about 420,000 distinct CDR3 sequences detected, roughly an eighth appear once; the ten largest clones hold 5% to 6.5%. Germline loops: CDR1 SGHKS, CDR2 YYEKEE (reference sequence). The CDR3 length is 16 residues. The V gene end was trimmed by 0 bases and the J gene end by 5 bases; junction bases not matched to a gene: 8.

The source material was blood. The gene calls are TRBV5-5 and TRBJ2-5; TRBD2 matches 9 bases. The sequence came from a woman in her late teens or twenties with Graves' hyperthyroidism. Here the CDR3 reads CASSLGDRAGGETQYF. The CDR3 region has the DNA TGTGCCAGCAGCTTGGGAGACAGGGCGGGAGGGGAGACCCAGTACTTC.